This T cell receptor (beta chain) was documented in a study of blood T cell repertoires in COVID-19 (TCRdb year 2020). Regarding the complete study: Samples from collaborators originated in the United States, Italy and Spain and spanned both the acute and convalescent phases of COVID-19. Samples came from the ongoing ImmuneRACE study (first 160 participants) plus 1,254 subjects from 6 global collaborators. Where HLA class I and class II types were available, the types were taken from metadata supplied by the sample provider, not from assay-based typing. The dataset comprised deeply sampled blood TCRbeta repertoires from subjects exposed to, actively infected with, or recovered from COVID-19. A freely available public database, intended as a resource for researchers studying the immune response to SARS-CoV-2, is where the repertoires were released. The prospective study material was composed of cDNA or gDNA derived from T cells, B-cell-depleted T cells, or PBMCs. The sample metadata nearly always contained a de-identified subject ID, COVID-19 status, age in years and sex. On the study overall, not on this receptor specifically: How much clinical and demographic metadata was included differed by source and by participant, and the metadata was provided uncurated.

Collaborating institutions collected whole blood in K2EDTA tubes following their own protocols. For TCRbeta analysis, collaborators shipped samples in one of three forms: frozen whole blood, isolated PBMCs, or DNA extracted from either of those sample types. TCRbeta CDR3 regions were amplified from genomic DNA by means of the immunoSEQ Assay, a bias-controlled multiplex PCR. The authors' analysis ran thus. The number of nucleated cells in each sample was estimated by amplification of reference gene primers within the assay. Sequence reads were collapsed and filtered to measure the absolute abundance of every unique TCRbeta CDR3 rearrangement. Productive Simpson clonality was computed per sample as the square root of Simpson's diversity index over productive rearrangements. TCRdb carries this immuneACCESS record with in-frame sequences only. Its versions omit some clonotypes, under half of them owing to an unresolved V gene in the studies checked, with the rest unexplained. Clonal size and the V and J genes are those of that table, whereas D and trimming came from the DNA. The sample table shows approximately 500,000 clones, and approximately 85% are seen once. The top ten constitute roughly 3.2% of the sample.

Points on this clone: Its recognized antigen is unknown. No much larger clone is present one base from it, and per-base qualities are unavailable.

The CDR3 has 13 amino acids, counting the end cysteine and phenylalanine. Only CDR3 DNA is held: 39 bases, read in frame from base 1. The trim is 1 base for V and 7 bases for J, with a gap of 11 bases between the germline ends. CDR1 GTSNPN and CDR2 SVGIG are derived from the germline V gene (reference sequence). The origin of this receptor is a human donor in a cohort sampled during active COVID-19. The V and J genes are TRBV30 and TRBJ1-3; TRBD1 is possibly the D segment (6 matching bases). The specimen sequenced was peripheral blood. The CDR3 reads CAWSGDNFNTIYF. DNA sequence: TGTGCCTGGAGTGGGGACAATTTCAACACCATATATTTT.